This section outlines one T cell receptor (beta chain) sequence together with its context. The sample belongs to a study of blood T cell repertoires in COVID-19. Authors' processing steps: Scientists estimated how many nucleated cells there were by amplifying reference gene primers. Clones were sequenced by immunoSEQ multiplex PCR, and TCRdb holds only the in-frame ones, with some missing. V, J and clone size are those of that table, while D and trimming were read from the DNA. The sample has some 300,000 clones; approximately 90% are singletons. The sample consisted of peripheral blood. This sequence originates from a woman in her twenties or thirties who had recovered from COVID-19.

CDR3 nucleotide sequence: TGTGCCAGCTGGACTCCGAGAGGGACTTCCTATGGCTACACCTTC. Translating gives CASWTPRGTSYGYTF. The chain recombines TRBV2 with TRBJ1-2, with D possibly being TRBD1 (5 bases). V was cut by 8 bases and J by 4 bases, with 20 bases left in between. From germline, CDR1 is SNHLY and CDR2 FYNNEI. CDR3 size: 15 residues.